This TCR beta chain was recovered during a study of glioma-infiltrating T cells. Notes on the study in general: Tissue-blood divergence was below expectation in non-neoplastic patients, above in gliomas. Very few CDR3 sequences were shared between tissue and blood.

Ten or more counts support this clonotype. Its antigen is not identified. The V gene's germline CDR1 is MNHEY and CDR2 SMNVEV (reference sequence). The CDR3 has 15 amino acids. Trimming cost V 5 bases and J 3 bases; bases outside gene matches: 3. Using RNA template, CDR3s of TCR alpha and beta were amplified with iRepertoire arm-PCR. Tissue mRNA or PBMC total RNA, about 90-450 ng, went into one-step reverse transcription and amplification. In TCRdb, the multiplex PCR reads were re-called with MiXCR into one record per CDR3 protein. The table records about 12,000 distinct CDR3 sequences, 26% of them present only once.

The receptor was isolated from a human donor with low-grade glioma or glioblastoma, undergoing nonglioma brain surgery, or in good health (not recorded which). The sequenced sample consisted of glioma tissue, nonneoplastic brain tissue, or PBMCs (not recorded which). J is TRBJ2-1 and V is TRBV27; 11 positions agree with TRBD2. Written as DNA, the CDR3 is TGTGCCAGCAGTCCCGGGACTAGCGGCTACAATGAGCAGTTCTTC. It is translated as CASSPGTSGYNEQFF.